This T cell receptor (beta chain) came from a study of blood T cell repertoires in COVID-19. At the level of the study: There were acute and convalescent COVID-19 samples, and they came from the United States, Italy and Spain. Nucleic acid was either cDNA or gDNA, and it came from T cells, B-cell-depleted T cells, or PBMCs.

Study processing details: Reference gene primers were amplified, and this amplification served to estimate nucleated cell counts. The repertoire was sequenced with immunoSEQ multiplex PCR; TCRdb's copy has only in-frame clones and lacks some. The DNA was the basis for D and trimming; V, J and clone size are from that table. The data show about 220,000 clones, with around 84% seen just once and more than 10% held by the top ten. The CDR3 runs to 13 residues. CDR1 LGHNA and CDR2 YSLEER come from the germline V gene. Trimming took 2 bases from V and 11 from J, leaving 13 bases between them. Sequenced sample: peripheral blood. The sequence came from a human donor in a cohort sampled during active COVID-19. The rearrangement uses TRBV4-3 and TRBJ2-1, with D possibly being TRBD1 (6 bases). The CDR3 region has the DNA TGCGCCAGCAGCCAACAGGAGGACAGAAAGCAGTTCTTC. Residues: CASSQQEDRKQFF.